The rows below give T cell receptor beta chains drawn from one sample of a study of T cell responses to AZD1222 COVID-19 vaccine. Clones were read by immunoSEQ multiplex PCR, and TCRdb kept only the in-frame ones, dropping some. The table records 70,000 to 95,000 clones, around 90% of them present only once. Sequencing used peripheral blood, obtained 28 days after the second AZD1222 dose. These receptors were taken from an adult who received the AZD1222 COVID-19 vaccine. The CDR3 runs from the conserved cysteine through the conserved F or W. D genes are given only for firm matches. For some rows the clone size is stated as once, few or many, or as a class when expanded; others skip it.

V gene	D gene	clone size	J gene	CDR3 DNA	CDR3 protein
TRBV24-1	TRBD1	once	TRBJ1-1	TGTGCCACCAGGAGGGACAGCCGATCGAACACTGAAGCTTTCTTT	CATRRDSRSNTEAFF
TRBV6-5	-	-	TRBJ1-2	TGTGCCAGCAGTTACTCGAGACCCCGGGACTATGGCTACACCTTC	CASSYSRPRDYGYTF
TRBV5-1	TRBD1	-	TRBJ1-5	TGCGCCAGCAGCTCGGGACAGGGGGATCAGCCCCAGCATTTT	CASSSGQGDQPQHF
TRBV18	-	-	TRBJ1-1	TGTGCCAGCTCACTGGGGACCTTCGGAGCTTTCTTT	CASSLGTFGAFF
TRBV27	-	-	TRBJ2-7	TGTGCCAGCAGTTTAATCGGTGAAAGCTCCTACGAGCAGTACTTC	CASSLIGESSYEQYF
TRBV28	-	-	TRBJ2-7	TGTGCCAGCAGCCTCACATCCCCCTCCTACGAGCAGTACTTC	CASSLTSPSYEQYF
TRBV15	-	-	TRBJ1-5	TGTGCCACCAGCCCGGAGGGGGGCCGGAATCAGCCCCAGCATTTT	CATSPEGGRNQPQHF
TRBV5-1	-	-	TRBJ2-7	TGCGCCAGCAGCCTTAACAGCGAGCAGTACTTC	CASSLNSEQYF
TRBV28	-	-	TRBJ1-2	TGTGCCAGCAGTTTAGGTCAGGGCTATGGCTACACCTTC	CASSLGQGYGYTF
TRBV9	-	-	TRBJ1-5	TGTGCCAGCAGCGTAGGACAGCCTAATCAGCCCCAGCATTTT	CASSVGQPNQPQHF
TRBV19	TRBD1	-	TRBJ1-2	TGTGCCAGTAGTGTCGGGACAGCTAACTATGGCTACACCTTC	CASSVGTANYGYTF
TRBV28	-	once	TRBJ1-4	TGTGCCAGCAGGTCCCTCCGGGGATCTGAAAAACTGTTTTTT	CASRSLRGSEKLFF
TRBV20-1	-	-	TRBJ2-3	TGCAGTGCGACTCCCCGGGATACGCAGTATTTT	CSATPRDTQYF
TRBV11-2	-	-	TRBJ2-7	TGTGCCAGCAGCTTATCGGGCGAGCAGTACTTC	CASSLSGEQYF
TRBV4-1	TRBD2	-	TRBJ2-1	TGCGCCAGCAGCCCCGCGCCACCGGGACTAGCGGCTCATGAGCAGTTCTTC	CASSPAPPGLAAHEQFF
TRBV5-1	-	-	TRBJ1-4	TGCGCCAGCAGCTTGAAGGAATGGGATGAAAAACTGTTTTTT	CASSLKEWDEKLFF
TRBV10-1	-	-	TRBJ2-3	TGCGCCAGCAGTGAGTCTTCGGAGGGAATCACTAGCACAGATACGCAGTATTTT	CASSESSEGITSTDTQYF
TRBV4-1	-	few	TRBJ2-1	TGCGCCAGCAGCCAAGGGGGCCCGAATCCCTACGATGAGCAGTTCTTC	CASSQGGPNPYDEQFF
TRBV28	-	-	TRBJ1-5	TGTGCCAGCAGCTCACAGGGCTGGAGCAATCAGCCCCAGCATTTT	CASSSQGWSNQPQHF
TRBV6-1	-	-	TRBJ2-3	TGTGCCAGCATGAAGCTAGCAGATACGCAGTATTTT	CASMKLADTQYF
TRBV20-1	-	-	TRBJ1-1	TGCAGTGCTCCAATAATCACTGAAGCTTTCTTT	CSAPIITEAFF
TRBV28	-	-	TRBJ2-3	TGTGCCAGCAGTTCGACCTTCGGAGGGACGCAGTATTTT	CASSSTFGGTQYF
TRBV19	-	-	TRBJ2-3	TGTGCCAGTAGTAGCCGATATAGCGGACGGGGTACAGATACGCAGTATTTT	CASSSRYSGRGTDTQYF
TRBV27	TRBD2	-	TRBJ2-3	TGTGCCAGCAGTTTACAAGCGGGAAGCACAGATACGCAGTATTTT	CASSLQAGSTDTQYF
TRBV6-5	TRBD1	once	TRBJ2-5	TGTGCCAGCAGTTACGACAGGGGAGAGACCCAGTACTTC	CASSYDRGETQYF
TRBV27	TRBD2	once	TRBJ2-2	TGTGCCAGCAGTCCCGGGACTAGCGGGTCGAACACCGGGGAGCTGTTTTTT	CASSPGTSGSNTGELFF
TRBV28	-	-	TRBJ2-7	TGTGCCAGCAGTTTGGAGGCCTCCTACGAGCAGTACTTC	CASSLEASYEQYF
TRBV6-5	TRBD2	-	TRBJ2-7	TGTGCCAGCAGTTGGGTACTAGCGGGAGAGCCCTACGAGCAGTACTTC	CASSWVLAGEPYEQYF
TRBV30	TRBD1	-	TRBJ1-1	TGTGCCTGGACGCCGGGACAGATGAACACTGAAGCTTTCTTT	CAWTPGQMNTEAFF
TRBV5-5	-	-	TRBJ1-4	TGTGCCAGCAGCTTCTCCGAATCAACTAATGAAAAACTGTTTTTT	CASSFSESTNEKLFF
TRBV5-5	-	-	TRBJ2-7	TGTGCCAGCAGCTCCCACTGGCAGGCCTACTACGAGCAGTACTTC	CASSSHWQAYYEQYF
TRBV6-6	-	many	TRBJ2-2	TGTGCCAGCAGTTACTCCCGGGATAACACCGGGGAGCTGTTTTTT	CASSYSRDNTGELFF
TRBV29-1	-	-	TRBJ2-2	TGCAGCGTGTACCGAGGCGGGGAGCTGTTTTTT	CSVYRGGELFF
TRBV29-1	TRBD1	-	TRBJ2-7	TGCAGCGCTCAAGGACAGGGGGCGTATGAGCAGTACTTC	CSAQGQGAYEQYF
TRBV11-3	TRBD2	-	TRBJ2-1	TGTGCCAGCAGCCCCCCTACTAGCGGGAGTAATAATGAGCAGTTCTTC	CASSPPTSGSNNEQFF
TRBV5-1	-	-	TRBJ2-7	TGCGCCAGCAGCTTTGGATCCGTAAACAACTACGAGCAGTACTTC	CASSFGSVNNYEQYF
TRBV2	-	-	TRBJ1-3	TGTGCTATCGGTGGGGCCACCATATATTTT	CAIGGATIYF
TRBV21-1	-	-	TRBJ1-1	TGTGCCAGCAGGTCCCGACGGAAAAAAGCTTTCTTT	CASRSRRKKAFF
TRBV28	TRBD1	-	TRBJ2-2	TGTGCCAGCAGTTCGGAGAGGGGGCTAAGCGGGGAGCTGTTTTTT	CASSSERGLSGELFF
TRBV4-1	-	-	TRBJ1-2	TGCGCCAGCAGCCCGGAGAGGGTCTCTGGCTACACCTTC	CASSPERVSGYTF
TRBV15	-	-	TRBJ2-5	TGTGCCACCAGCAGAGATCGAGGAGGTCTGGAGACCCAGTACTTC	CATSRDRGGLETQYF
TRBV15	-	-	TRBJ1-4	TGTGCCACCAGCAGAGATCTGTTGGGGAGTGAAAAACTGTTTTTT	CATSRDLLGSEKLFF
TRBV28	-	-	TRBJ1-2	TGTGCCAGCAGTTTAAACACGTATGGCTACACCTTC	CASSLNTYGYTF
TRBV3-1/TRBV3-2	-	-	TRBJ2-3	TGTGCCAGCAGCCAAGGGCTCGGCACAGATACGCAGTATTTT	CASSQGLGTDTQYF
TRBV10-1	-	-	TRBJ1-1	TGCGCCAGCAGTGAGATGGGGGCGACGAACACTGAAGCTTTCTTT	CASSEMGATNTEAFF
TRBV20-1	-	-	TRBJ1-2	TGCAGTGCCTCCGGACTCTCGGGCTACACCTTC	CSASGLSGYTF
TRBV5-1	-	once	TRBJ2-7	TGCGCCAGCAGCTTGACGGGGCTCGGGTCCTACGAGCAGTACTTC	CASSLTGLGSYEQYF
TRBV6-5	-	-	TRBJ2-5	TGTGCCAGCAGTTATCAGCAAGAAGAGACCCAGTACTTC	CASSYQQEETQYF
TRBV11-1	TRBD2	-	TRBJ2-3	TGTGCCAGCAGCTTCTCGGCTAGCGGCCGCACAGATACGCAGTATTTT	CASSFSASGRTDTQYF
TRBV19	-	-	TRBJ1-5	TGTGCCAGTAGCGCTTATAGCAATCAGCCCCAGCATTTT	CASSAYSNQPQHF
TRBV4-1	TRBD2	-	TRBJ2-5	TGCGCCAGCAGCCAAGAGGGGCTAGCGGGACGCCAAGAGACCCAGTACTTC	CASSQEGLAGRQETQYF
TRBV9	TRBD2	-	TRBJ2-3	TGTGCCAGCAGCGGTAGCGGGATGGGAGATACGCAGTATTTT	CASSGSGMGDTQYF
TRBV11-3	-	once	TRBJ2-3	TGTGCCAGCAGCCGGGGCGGATCCTCCACAGATACGCAGTATTTT	CASSRGGSSTDTQYF
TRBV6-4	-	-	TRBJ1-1	TGTGCCAGCAGTGCGCAGCCGAACACTGAAGCTTTCTTT	CASSAQPNTEAFF
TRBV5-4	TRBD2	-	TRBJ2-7	TGTGCCAGCAGCTTGCCAGCGGGAGAACACGAGCAGTACTTC	CASSLPAGEHEQYF
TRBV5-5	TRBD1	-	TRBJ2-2	TGTGCCAGCAGCTTAGGGACAGGGTTGGCCGGGGAGCTGTTTTTT	CASSLGTGLAGELFF
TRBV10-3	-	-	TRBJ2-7	TGTGCCATCAGCCCAACTGGGGAGATTGGCGAGCAGTACTTC	CAISPTGEIGEQYF
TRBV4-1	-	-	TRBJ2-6	TGCGCCAGCAGCCAAGATGCGGGCTCTCGCTCTGGGGCCAACGTCCTGACTTTC	CASSQDAGSRSGANVLTF
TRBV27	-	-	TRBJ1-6	TGTGCCAGCAGTTCCCTTCAGGTGCAAAATTCACCCCTCCACTTT	CASSSLQVQNSPLHF